This TCR beta chain was captured in a study of early T cells in non-severe SARS-CoV-2 infection. Overall study context: The sequenced material was bulk RNA from unsorted whole blood, and its chains were unpaired.

This clonotype came up many times. From the 5' RACE reads, TCRdb called clonotypes with MiXCR, one entry per CDR3 protein. The sample yields approximately 60,000 distinct CDR3 sequences, 8% to 9% seen once. The CDR3 loop spans 15 amino acids. J was trimmed by 5 bases and V by 5 bases; bases with no gene match: 8. CDR1 and CDR2 from the germline V gene are SEHNR and FQNEAQ (reference sequence). The sequence was collected from an adult who was a healthcare worker with PCR-confirmed SARS-CoV-2 infection or an uninfected control (not recorded which). This chain joins TRBV7-9 and TRBJ2-7; 11 bases are a match to TRBD1. The starting material was whole blood, obtained at baseline. CDR3 region: CASSAGQGEFDEQYF. In DNA, the CDR3 is TGTGCCAGCAGCGCGGGACAGGGGGAGTTCGACGAGCAGTACTTC. Using reference TRBV7-9 and TRBJ2-7 for the parts outside the CDR3, the full variable domain is DTGVSQNPRHKITKRGQNVTFRCDPISEHNRLYWYRQTLGQGPEFLTYFQNEAQLEKSRLLSDRFSAERPKGSFSTLEIQRTEQGDSAMYLCASSAGQGEFDEQYFGPGTRLTVT.